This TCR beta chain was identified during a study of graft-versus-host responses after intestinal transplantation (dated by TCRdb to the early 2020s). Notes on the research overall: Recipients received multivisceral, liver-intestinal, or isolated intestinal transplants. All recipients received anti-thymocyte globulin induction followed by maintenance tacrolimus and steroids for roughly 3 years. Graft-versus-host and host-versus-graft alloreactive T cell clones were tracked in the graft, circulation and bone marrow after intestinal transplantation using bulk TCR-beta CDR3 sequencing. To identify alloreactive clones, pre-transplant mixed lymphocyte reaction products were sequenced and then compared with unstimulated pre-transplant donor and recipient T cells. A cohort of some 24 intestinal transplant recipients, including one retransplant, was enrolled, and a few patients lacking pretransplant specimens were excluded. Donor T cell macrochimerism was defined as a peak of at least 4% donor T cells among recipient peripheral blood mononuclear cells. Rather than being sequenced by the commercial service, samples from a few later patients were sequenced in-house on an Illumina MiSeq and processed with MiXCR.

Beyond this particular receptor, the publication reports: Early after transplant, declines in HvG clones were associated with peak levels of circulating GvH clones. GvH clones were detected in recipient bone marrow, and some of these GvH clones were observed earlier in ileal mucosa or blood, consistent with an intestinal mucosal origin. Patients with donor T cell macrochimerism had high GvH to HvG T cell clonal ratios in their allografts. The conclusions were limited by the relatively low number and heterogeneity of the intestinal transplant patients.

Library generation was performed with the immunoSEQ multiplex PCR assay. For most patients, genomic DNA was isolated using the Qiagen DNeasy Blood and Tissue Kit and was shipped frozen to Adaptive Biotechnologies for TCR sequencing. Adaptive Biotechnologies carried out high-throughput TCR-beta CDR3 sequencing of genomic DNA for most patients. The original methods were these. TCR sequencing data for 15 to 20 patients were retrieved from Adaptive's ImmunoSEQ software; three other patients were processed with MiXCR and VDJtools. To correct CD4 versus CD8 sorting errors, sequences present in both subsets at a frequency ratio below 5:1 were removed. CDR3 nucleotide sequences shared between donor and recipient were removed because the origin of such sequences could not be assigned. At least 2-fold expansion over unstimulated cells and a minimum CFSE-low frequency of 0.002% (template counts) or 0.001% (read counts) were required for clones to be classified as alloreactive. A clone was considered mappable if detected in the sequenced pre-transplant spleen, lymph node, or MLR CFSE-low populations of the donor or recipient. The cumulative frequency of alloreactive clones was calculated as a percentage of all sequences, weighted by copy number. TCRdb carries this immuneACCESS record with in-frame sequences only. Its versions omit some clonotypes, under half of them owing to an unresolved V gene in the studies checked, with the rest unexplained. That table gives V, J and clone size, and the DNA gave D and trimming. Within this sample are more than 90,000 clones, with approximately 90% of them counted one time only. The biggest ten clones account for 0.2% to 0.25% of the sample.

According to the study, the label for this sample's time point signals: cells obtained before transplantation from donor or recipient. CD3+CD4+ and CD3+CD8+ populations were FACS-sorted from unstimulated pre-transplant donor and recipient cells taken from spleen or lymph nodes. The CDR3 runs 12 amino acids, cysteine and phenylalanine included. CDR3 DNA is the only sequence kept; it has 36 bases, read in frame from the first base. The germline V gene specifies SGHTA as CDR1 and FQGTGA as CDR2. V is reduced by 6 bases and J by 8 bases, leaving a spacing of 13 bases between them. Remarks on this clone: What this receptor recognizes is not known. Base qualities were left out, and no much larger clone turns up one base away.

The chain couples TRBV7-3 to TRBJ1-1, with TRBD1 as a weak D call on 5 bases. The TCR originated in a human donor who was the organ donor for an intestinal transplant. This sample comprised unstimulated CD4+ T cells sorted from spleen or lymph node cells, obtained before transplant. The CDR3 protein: CASRPDRGEAFF. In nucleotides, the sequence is TGTGCCAGCAGACCCGACCGGGGCGAAGCTTTCTTT.